This record looks at one T cell receptor beta chain sequence and its context. The antigen it binds to is not known. Within one base of it there is no much larger clone, and no base qualities were kept. The CDR3, from cysteine to phenylalanine, totals 13 residues. Of the read, only the CDR3 DNA is kept; its 39 bases are in frame from base 1. The germline ends are 15 bases apart after V is trimmed by 3 bases and J by 7 bases. CDR1 and CDR2 were assigned from the germline V gene as SQVTM and ANQGSEA. The source of the sample is a study of CD8+ T cells in alopecia areata (dated by TCRdb to the late 2010s). A note on the overall study: To study T cell clonal expansion in alopecia areata, the researchers applied high-throughput TCRbeta sequencing to both the C3H/HeJ mouse model and human patients. Human TCRbeta sequencing covered scalp tissue and sorted CD4+ and CD8+ peripheral blood T cells from patchy and totalis/universalis alopecia areata patients and healthy controls. Clonality in the scalp was compared among normal scalp (n=4), patchy alopecia areata scalp (n=8), and alopecia totalis/universalis scalp (n=8). RNA was obtained with the PAXgene miRNA kit for fixed scalp, the miRNeasy kit for PBMCs, and the RNeasy kit for mouse skin. TCRbeta CDR3 regions were amplified by immunoSEQ multiplex PCR with 35 Vbeta forward and 13 Jbeta reverse primers.

General study outcomes and caveats: Shared TCR sequences between patients were less evident than in mice, which may be partly attributable to HLA diversity in the patient population. Unlike mouse skin, where gammadelta T cells dominate, normal human skin contains resident alphabeta T cells that get sequenced too, which complicates analysis of the scalp TCR repertoire. Compared with normal scalp, lesional scalp had higher clonality and more expanded CD8+ clones, particularly in alopecia totalis/universalis, a pattern that suggests antigenic drive.

From alopecia areata patients, peripheral blood was collected along with lesional scalp punch biopsies. PBMCs were isolated by density centrifugation and stained for CD3, CD4 and CD8, and CD4+ and CD8+ T cells were sorted on a FACSAria. The untreated alopecia areata patients were recruited through a multicenter biomarker study. Blood CD8+ T cells from about five biomarker-study patients were further sorted into NKG2D-low and NKG2D-high fractions. Libraries were prepared through the immunoSEQ multiplex PCR assay. For TCR sequencing, RNA was extracted from every sample and reverse transcribed into cDNA to serve as template. First-strand cDNA was synthesized using SuperScript III with a 2:1 mix of oligo-dT and random hexamers. A synthetic immune receptor repertoire was used to gauge amplification bias, and whatever bias remained was removed computationally. On the study's bioinformatics: Raw reads were preprocessed for error removal, and CDR3 was defined according to IMGT conventions as running from the conserved cysteine to phenylalanine. Clonality was computed as 1 minus the Shannon entropy, with the entropy normalized by log2 of the number of productive unique TCRs. CD4 or CD8 identity of scalp clones was inferred by cross-referencing scalp TCRbeta sequences with sorted blood CD4 and CD8 repertoires. Sourced from immuneACCESS, this table was stored by TCRdb with only in-frame sequences that have V and J called. A share of the clones is absent; for the studies checked, an unresolved V gene accounts for under half, and the remainder has no known explanation. Clone size and V and J calls were adopted from that table, with D and trimming inferred from the DNA. In this sample the table shows roughly 60,000 clones, 44% of which occur a single time. The ten largest clonotypes hold roughly 51% of the sample.

Sample: NKG2D-low CD8+ T cells sorted from blood. What this sample's cell subset or site label stands for: sorted CD8+ NKG2D-low blood T cells. This receptor chain uses TRBV29-1 and TRBJ1-2, with no reliable assignment of the D segment. This receptor was taken from a human donor with alopecia areata. The CDR3: CSVDLQDEGGYTF. The DNA sequence is given as TGCAGCGTTGATCTGCAGGACGAGGGTGGCTACACCTTC.